This T cell receptor beta chain was sequenced in a study of cytomegalovirus exposure and HLA in healthy donors. PCR was performed using 60 Vbeta and 13 Jbeta primers. Sequenced by immunoSEQ multiplex PCR; TCRdb stores in-frame clones only, minus some. The data show about 250,000 clones, roughly 78% seen once. The TCR comes from a boy between 5 and 17 years old in good health and CMV-seronegative. Sequences were obtained from PBMCs.

The CDR3 protein is CASSLGLAGDGRNTQYF. CDR3 bases: TGCGCCAGCAGCTTGGGCCTAGCGGGAGACGGGAGGAATACGCAGTATTTT. V gene TRBV5-1 combines with J gene TRBJ2-3; TRBD2 agrees at 10 bases. With 0 bases clipped from V and 7 bases from J, the junction kept 11 bases outside the gene matches. The CDR3 totals 17 residues. Germline CDR1 reads SGHRS; CDR2 reads YFSETQ.